This passage covers 5 T cell receptor beta chains from one sample sequenced in a study of spatial heterogeneity in lung cancer. Regarding time point: sample taken at primary tumor resection. Overall study findings and caveats: Tumor mutation count correlated with how many alpha and beta TCRs expanded intratumorally.

From the 5' RACE reads, TCRdb called clonotypes with MiXCR, one entry per CDR3 protein. The sample consists of about 20,000 distinct CDR3 sequences, roughly 15% of them appearing once. Antigens for these TCRs are unknown. The sequenced sample was lung tumor tissue, obtained at surgery. These receptors came from a female donor with early-stage non-small cell lung cancer.

The chain recombines TRBV5-1 with TRBJ2-5, with 11 bases aligning to TRBD1. The CDR3 is 16 amino acids. Trimming removed 1 base from V and 5 bases from J; junction bases left unmatched: 7. The germline gives CDR1 SGHRS, CDR2 YFSETQ. This CDR3 reads CASSLLGTGGLETQYF. In DNA form, the CDR3 reads TGCGCCAGCAGCTTGTTGGGGACAGGGGGTTTGGAGACCCAGTACTTC.

The chain links TRBV6-5 to TRBJ2-7, with 12 nucleotides matching TRBD2. Germline CDR1 reads MNHEY; CDR2 reads SVGAGI. CDR3 length: 22 amino acids. V shed 4 bases and J 0 bases; nucleotides not matched to a gene: 22. CDR3 sequence reads: CASSSRRQGTTKTSGSSYEQYF. For the CDR3, the DNA is TGTGCCAGCAGTTCCCGCAGACAGGGCACCACCAAGACTAGCGGGAGCTCCTACGAGCAGTACTTC.

This clonotype was detected many times. The V and J genes are TRBV3-1 and TRBJ2-1; 8 bases agree with TRBD2. The CDR3 is made up of 14 amino acids. V shed 4 bases and J 8 bases; nucleotides not matched to a gene: 7. Germline lookup yields CDR1 LGHDT and CDR2 YNNKEL (reference sequence). CDR3 region: CASSPRLARDEQFF. As DNA, the CDR3 is TGTGCCAGCAGCCCTAGACTAGCGAGGGATGAGCAGTTCTTC.

The chain couples TRBV28 to TRBJ2-1, with a possible D match to TRBD1 (6 bases). CDR1 MDHEN and CDR2 SYDVKM come from the germline V gene. This CDR3 region has 13 residues. V was shortened by 4 bases and J by 5 bases, with 9 bases between the two germline ends. CDR3 in DNA: TGTGCCAGCAGTTCTTGGGGGCACAATGAGCAGTTCTTC. Its protein product is CASSSWGHNEQFF.

The V gene is TRBV7-8, the J gene TRBJ2-7, with D unresolved. Germline-derived CDR1 and CDR2 are SGHVS and FQNEAQ. The CDR3 length is 11 residues. V dropped 5 bases and J dropped 5 bases, with 7 bases sitting between them. CDR3 amino acids: CASSPLDEQYF. CDR3 DNA: TGTGCCAGCAGCCCCCTCGACGAGCAGTACTTC.